This T cell receptor (beta chain) was identified in a study of PD-L1 blockade in urothelial cancer. Study as a whole: Men with urothelial cancer arising in the bladder made up about 85% of the roughly 29 patients.

Findings of the study overall: When measured at 3 weeks, tumor-associated blood clones expanded more in durable-benefit patients.

This sample's time point: pretreatment peripheral blood. Germline V gives CDR1 SEHNR, CDR2 FQNEAQ (reference sequence). Deletions cut 4 bases from V and 7 bases from J, with 16 bases between. There are 14 residues in the CDR3. Here immunoSEQ multiplex PCR was the method, and the copy in TCRdb shows in-frame clones only, minus some. The sample shows about 56,000 clones, 85% to 90% of them seen only once. For this clone: Antigen specificity is unknown.

Here the sequenced sample was PBMCs, taken around atezolizumab (anti-PD-L1) treatment. The TCR originated in a man between 65 and 85 years old with urothelial cancer. The chain joins TRBV7-9 to TRBJ1-1; TRBD1 might be the D (5 bases). The CDR3 DNA sequence: TGTGCCAGCAGCTCCAGAGGACAAGTCCTTGAAGCTTTCTTT. It translates to CASSSRGQVLEAFF.